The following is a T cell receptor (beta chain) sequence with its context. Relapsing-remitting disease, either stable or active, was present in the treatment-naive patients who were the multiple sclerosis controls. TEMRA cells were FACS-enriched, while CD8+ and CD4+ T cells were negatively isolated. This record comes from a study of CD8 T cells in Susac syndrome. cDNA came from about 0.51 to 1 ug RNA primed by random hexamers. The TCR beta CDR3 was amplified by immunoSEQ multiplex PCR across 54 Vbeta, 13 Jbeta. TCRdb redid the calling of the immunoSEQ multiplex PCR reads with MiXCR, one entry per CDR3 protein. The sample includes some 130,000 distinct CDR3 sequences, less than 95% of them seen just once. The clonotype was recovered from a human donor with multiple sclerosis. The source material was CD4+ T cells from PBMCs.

CDR3 sequence: CASSGSSYGYTF. CDR3 DNA: TGTGCCAGCAGCGGGTCCTCCTATGGCTACACCTTC. This rearrangement joins TRBV12-3 or TRBV12-4 to TRBJ1-2; D is unresolved. V lost 6 bases and J 4 bases, leaving 9 bases between the germline ends. CDR3 length: 12 residues.